The entry below gives a single T cell receptor beta chain sequence along with its context. The CDR3 covers 16 residues. Germline V CDR1 and CDR2: MNHNY, SVGAGI (reference sequence). J was trimmed by 1 base and V by 5 bases; bases with no gene match: 10. This sample was taken from a study of OX40 agonist ivuxolimab in advanced cancers. TCRdb's copy holds only in-frame clones and misses some; the assay was immunoSEQ multiplex PCR. The sample consists of under 50,000 clones, about 75% of them appearing once. The TCR originated in an adult with an advanced solid tumor such as melanoma, head and neck, liver or kidney cancer. The sequences come from CD4+ or CD8+ T cells sorted from blood, collected in a trial of the OX40 agonist ivuxolimab. The chain carries TRBV6-6 and TRBJ1-2, with TRBD1 identical over 7 bases. As DNA, the CDR3 is TGTGCCAGCAGTGCCCCCGGGACAGAGAGTAACTATGGCTACACCTTC. It encodes CASSAPGTESNYGYTF.